The next 20 T cell receptor beta chains were all read from a single sample in a study of blood T cell repertoires in COVID-19. Produced via immunoSEQ multiplex PCR; TCRdb's table is partial and in-frame only. The table includes about 68,000 clones, roughly nine tenths detected once. Material: peripheral blood. The receptors stem from a man between 50 and 59 years old with acute or convalescent COVID-19.

The CDR3 sequence: CASSPPSVNTEAFF. For the CDR3, the DNA is TGTGCCAGCTCACCACCGTCAGTGAACACTGAAGCTTTCTTT. The gene calls are TRBV18 and TRBJ1-1; D remains unclear. The germline V and J ends were trimmed by 0 bases and 0 bases, with 5 bases remaining between them. This CDR3 has 14 amino acids. The germline V gene has CDR1 KGHSH and CDR2 LQKENI.

This clone was detected only once. The rearrangement uses TRBV11-2 and TRBJ2-1; D might be TRBD1 (6 bases). The CDR3 has 15 amino acids. V was shortened by 5 bases and J by 2 bases, with 13 bases between the two germline ends. The V gene's germline CDR1 is SGHAT and CDR2 FQNNGV. CDR3 region: CASSPSGTTYNEQFF. The CDR3 DNA is TGTGCCAGCAGCCCATCCGGGACAACCTACAATGAGCAGTTCTTC.

V is TRBV7-8 and J is TRBJ2-7, with 8 bases that match TRBD2. Germline values: CDR1 SGHVS, CDR2 FQNEAQ. The CDR3 has 15 amino acids. With V trimmed by 3 bases and J by 4 bases, 8 bases remained unmatched. CDR3 protein: CASSFGGGSSYEQYV. CDR3 coding DNA: TGTGCCAGCAGCTTCGGGGGGGGCTCATCGTACGAGCAGTACGTC.

The chain recombines TRBV5-1 with TRBJ1-1; 8 bases map to TRBD1. The CDR3 totals 14 residues. The germline gives CDR1 SGHRS, CDR2 YFSETQ. V shed 2 bases and J 4 bases; nucleotides not matched to a gene: 4. CDR3 in amino acids: CASSFADRGTEAFF. CDR3 coding DNA: TGCGCCAGCAGCTTCGCCGACAGGGGCACTGAAGCTTTCTTT.

The V gene is TRBV20-1, the J gene TRBJ1-2; weak D call: TRBD1 (5 bases). The CDR3 has 13 amino acids. The germline V gene has CDR1 DFQATT and CDR2 SNEGSKA (reference sequence). V shed 3 bases and J shed 5 bases, with 13 bases lying between them. CDR3 protein: CSASPVTDYGYTF. CDR3 sequence (DNA): TGCAGTGCTAGTCCCGTGACAGATTATGGCTACACCTTC.

This chain uses TRBV21-1 with TRBJ1-5; the table names TRBD1, a call not compared with the DNA. TRBV21-1 is a pseudogene. The CDR3 sequence is 16 residues long. CDR3 residues: CASKSRGRLGNQPQHF. The CDR3 DNA reads as TGTGCCAGCAAATCAAGGGGGCGTCTGGGCAATCAGCCCCAGCATTTT.

This clone appeared once. The J gene is TRBJ1-2, the V gene TRBV9; D ambiguous. The CDR3 runs to 15 residues. CDR1 SGDLS and CDR2 YYNGEE come from the germline V gene. V was pared by 0 bases and J by 8 bases, with 17 bases between. The CDR3 DNA reads as TGTGCCAGCAGCGTAGAGAGCTACCCGGGGAGAGGCTACACCTTC. Translating it yields CASSVESYPGRGYTF.

This clone was observed a single time. CDR3 sequence (DNA): TGCGCCAGCAGCCCTCGGGAGGGGACTGAAGCTTTCTTT. Its translation: CASSPREGTEAFF. V gene TRBV4-1 combines with J gene TRBJ1-1; possible D gene TRBD1, 5 bases. Germline CDR1 and CDR2: MGHRA and YSYEKL. V dropped 4 bases and J dropped 5 bases, with 11 bases sitting between them. The CDR3 consists of 13 residues.

This rearrangement joins TRBV19 to TRBJ2-3; 8 positions agree with TRBD1. This CDR3 is built from 17 residues. Germline-derived CDR1 and CDR2 are LNHDA and SQIVND (reference sequence). The V segment lost 5 bases and the J segment 6 bases; nucleotides outside the gene matches: 16. The CDR3 spells CASSPSTGARSGDTQYF. The CDR3 DNA follows: TGTGCCAGTAGTCCTTCGACAGGGGCCCGCTCGGGGGATACGCAGTATTTT.

The chain is built from TRBV7-8 and TRBJ2-1; 8 bases map to TRBD2. The V gene's germline CDR1 is SGHVS and CDR2 FQNEAQ. The CDR3 spans 16 residues. V lost 3 bases, J lost 4 bases, and 8 bases stayed unmatched. The CDR3 DNA reads as TGTGCCAGCAGCTTGCCGGATAGCGGGAATTACAATGAGCAGTTCTTC. This codes for CASSLPDSGNYNEQFF.

This clone was seen only once. The chain combines TRBV18 with TRBJ1-5; TRBD1 matches at 8 bases. V trimming: 3 bases; J trimming: 8 bases; junction bases outside the gene matches: 12. The CDR3 has 16 residues. Germline V lookup: CDR1 KGHSH, CDR2 LQKENI. The CDR3 region is CASSPTGQAVLEPQHF. Here the CDR3 DNA reads TGTGCCAGCTCACCTACGGGACAGGCGGTCTTGGAGCCCCAGCATTTT.

The genes are TRBV2 and TRBJ1-5; no reliable D call. The V gene lost 4 bases and the J gene lost 0 bases, with 16 bases spanning the gap. CDR3 length: 17 amino acids. Germline-derived CDR1 and CDR2 are SNHLY and FYNNEI. In nucleotides, the CDR3 is TGTGCCAGCAGTGGTCGGAGCCCCCATTATAGCAATCAGCCCCAGCATTTT. This gives the protein CASSGRSPHYSNQPQHF.

The gene calls are TRBV24-1 and TRBJ2-3; a possible D gene is TRBD1 (6 bases). This CDR3 spans 16 amino acids. Germline-derived CDR1 and CDR2 are KGHDR and SFDVKD. Trimming removed 3 bases from V and 1 base from J, with 13 bases in between. The CDR3 here is CATSDVRGIGTDTQYF. For the CDR3, the DNA is TGTGCCACCAGTGATGTCAGGGGAATCGGCACAGATACGCAGTATTTT.

The CDR3 DNA reads as TGTGCCAGCAGTGACGGGGCAGGGGCAACTAATGAAAAACTGTTTTTT. Translating gives CASSDGAGATNEKLFF. The chain is built from TRBV2 and TRBJ1-4, with a possible D match to TRBD1 (6 bases). With 3 bases removed from V and 0 bases from J, the gap between germline ends came to 11 bases. The CDR3 spans 16 residues. CDR1 is SNHLY and CDR2 is FYNNEI in the germline V gene.

On this clone: The junction does not match germline at one end; this may be a read error. The rearrangement links TRBV7-3 to TRBJ2-1; D not certain. The CDR3 contains 14 residues. The germline V gene encodes CDR1 SGHTA and CDR2 FQGTGA. CDR3 in amino acids: CASSLTLFRNEQFF. The CDR3 region has the DNA TGTGCCAGCAGCCTAACCCTCTTCCGGAATGAGCAGTTCTTC. The full variable domain, rest sourced from reference TRBV7-3 and TRBJ2-1, is GAGVSQTPSNKVTEKGKYVELRCDPISGHTALYWYRQSLGQGPEFLIYFQGTGAADDSGLPNDRFFAVRPEGSVSTLKIQRTERGDSAVYLCASSLTLFRNEQFFGPGTRLTVL.

This clone was seen only once. The rearrangement joins TRBV18 to TRBJ2-5; D is unresolved. Germline CDR1 is KGHSH and CDR2 is LQKENI. V was clipped by 4 bases and J by 5 bases, with 20 bases between them. This CDR3 comprises 16 residues. DNA of the CDR3: TGTGCCAGCTCACTTACAATTAATCAGGTTCGGGAGACCCAGTACTTC. It encodes CASSLTINQVRETQYF.

J is TRBJ1-3 and V is TRBV18; 10 nucleotides agree with TRBD1. Per the germline V gene, CDR1 is KGHSH and CDR2 is LQKENI. This CDR3 contains 18 residues. The junction had 11 bases not matched to a gene; V was cut back by 6 bases and J by 0 bases. The CDR3 loop reads CASSAGGTGVFSGNTIYF. CDR3 bases: TGTGCCAGCTCCGCCGGAGGGACAGGGGTATTCTCTGGAAACACCATATATTTT. The full variable domain, in which reference TRBV18 and TRBJ1-3 provide the parts outside the CDR3, is NAGVMQNPRHLVRRRGQEARLRCSPMKGHSHVYWYRQLPEEGLKFMVYLQKENIIDESGMPKERFSAEFPKEGPSILRIQQVVRGDSAAYFCASSAGGTGVFSGNTIYFGEGSWLTVV.

This chain links TRBV27 with TRBJ2-1; TRBD2 agrees at 9 bases. The trim removed 6 bases at V and 14 bases at J, leaving 11 bases unmatched. Germline CDR1 is MNHEY and CDR2 is SMNVEV (reference sequence). The CDR3 has 13 residues. The CDR3 DNA reads as TGTGCCAGCAGGTCTGCGGGAGGGCGGGGAGAGTTCTTC. It codes for CASRSAGGRGEFF.

This clone was recorded only once. This sequence joins TRBV28 and TRBJ2-3; D is ambiguous. Trimming left V 3 bases short and J 2 bases short, with 18 bases between. The CDR3 consists of 17 residues. CDR1 is MDHEN and CDR2 is SYDVKM in the germline V gene. The CDR3 protein is CASSLSGSVGLTDTQYF. DNA of the CDR3: TGTGCCAGCAGTTTGTCGGGTTCAGTAGGTCTCACAGATACGCAGTATTTT.

The CDR3 coding sequence is TGCGCCAGCAGCTCCCAGGGGGCTGAGTACAATGAGCAGTTCTTC. Its protein is CASSSQGAEYNEQFF. The chain is built from TRBV5-1 and TRBJ2-1; the match to TRBD1 covers 8 bases. CDR3 length: 15 amino acids. Germline V gene lookup returns CDR1 SGHRS and CDR2 YFSETQ. J gave up 4 bases and V 3 bases, and 6 bases lay outside the gene matches.